What follows is one T cell receptor (beta chain) and its context. This CDR3 comprises 16 residues. V lost 8 bases, J lost 2 bases, and 15 bases stayed unmatched. Germline values: CDR1 SGDLS, CDR2 YYNGEE. TCRdb's copy holds only in-frame clones and misses some; the assay was immunoSEQ multiplex PCR. The table records more than 200,000 clones, about 90% of them present only once. The data originate from a study of cytomegalovirus exposure and HLA in healthy donors. The material sequenced was PBMCs. The chain links TRBV9 to TRBJ2-7, with 8 bases matching TRBD1. This TCR was recovered from a woman aged 30 to 39 in good health and CMV-seronegative. The CDR3 region is CARGRPTEDRAYEQYF. The CDR3 DNA follows: TGTGCCAGGGGTCGGCCTACGGAGGACAGGGCCTACGAGCAGTACTTC.